This T cell receptor (beta chain) was sequenced during a study of OX40 agonist ivuxolimab in advanced cancers. As for the study in general: Patients were infused with ivuxolimab every 2 weeks at 0.01 to 10 mg/kg. General study findings and limits: The CD4+ and CD8+ T cells in the blood had expanded clonally by week 6 at 0.1 to 3.0 mg/kg.

Sequenced by immunoSEQ multiplex PCR; TCRdb stores in-frame clones only, minus some. Found here are roughly 64,000 clones, about 86% of them singletons; the top ten hold around 2.1%. Note on this clone: Its antigen is currently unknown.

CDR3 length equals 14 residues. Germline V gene lookup returns CDR1 LNHDA and CDR2 SQIVND (reference sequence). V lost 5 bases and J lost 0, with 8 bases in between. Cycle 7 day 1, cycle 4 day 1, and baseline were the timepoints at which blood was sampled. This clonotype was sampled from an adult with an advanced solid tumor such as melanoma, head and neck, liver or kidney cancer. Sample: CD4+ or CD8+ T cells sorted from blood, taken in a trial of the OX40 agonist ivuxolimab. The rearrangement joins TRBV19 to TRBJ1-3; the D is unclear. CDR3 loop: CASSLQSSGNTIYF. CDR3 nucleotide sequence: TGTGCCAGTAGTTTACAGAGCTCTGGAAACACCATATATTTT.